The rows below give T cell receptor beta chains drawn from one sample of a study of T cell changes during pregnancy in multiple sclerosis. Clones were read by immunoSEQ multiplex PCR, and TCRdb kept only the in-frame ones, dropping some. The top ten clones hold approximately 1.4% of a sample with roughly 88,000 clones, roughly 90% of them seen once. The material sequenced was peripheral blood, taken in the first trimester of pregnancy. Receptors were obtained from a female donor with multiple sclerosis, enrolled in a pregnancy study. CDR3s include the opening cysteine and the closing phenylalanine or tryptophan. D genes are given only for firm matches. Expanded clones get a size class; other rows say once, few or many, or leave the size out.

clone_size	cdr3_length	v_call	d_call	j_call	cdr3_nt	cdr3_aa
-	11	TRBV2	TRBD1	TRBJ2-1	TGTGCCAGCAGGACCGGGACAGGAAAGTTCTTC	CASRTGTGKFF
-	14	TRBV28	TRBD1	TRBJ2-7	TGTGCCAGCAGTTTAGACAGGGAAGGAGACGAGCAGTACTTC	CASSLDREGDEQYF
-	16	TRBV15	-	TRBJ1-4	TGTGCCACCAGCAGAGACGTGTCAGCAACTAATGAAAAACTGTTTTTT	CATSRDVSATNEKLFF
-	17	TRBV13	TRBD1	TRBJ2-2	TGTGCCAGCAGCTCAGGGGGGACAGGCTTTAACACCGGGGAGCTGTTTTTT	CASSSGGTGFNTGELFF
-	16	TRBV4-2	TRBD2	TRBJ2-7	TGTGCCAGCAGCCAGGGTCTAGCGGGAGGGCCCGACGAGCAGTACTTC	CASSQGLAGGPDEQYF
-	15	TRBV2	-	TRBJ2-7	TGTGCCAGCAGTGATGGTGCCGGACACCCCTACGAGCAGTACTTC	CASSDGAGHPYEQYF
-	15	TRBV4-2	-	TRBJ2-3	TGTGCCAGCAGCCAAGTGTCCGCGGACACAGATACGCAGTATTTT	CASSQVSADTDTQYF
-	15	TRBV6-1	TRBD1	TRBJ2-3	TGTGCCAGCAGTGAGGGACAGCACAACACAGATACGCAGTATTTT	CASSEGQHNTDTQYF
-	15	TRBV9	-	TRBJ1-1	TGTGCCAGCAACGTAACTAGTGACGCCGCCACTGAAGCTTTCTTT	CASNVTSDAATEAFF
-	14	TRBV9	-	TRBJ2-2	TGTGCCAGCAAGGGTAGCGGAAACACCGGGGAGCTGTTTTTT	CASKGSGNTGELFF
-	15	TRBV1	-	TRBJ2-1	TGCACCAGCAGCCAAGATCTTGTGCGTAGAGAGGGGCAGTTCTTC	CTSSQDLVRREGQFF
-	14	TRBV7-6	TRBD1	TRBJ2-7	TGTGCCAGCAGCCCCGGGACAGGTGTCCACGAGCAGTACTTC	CASSPGTGVHEQYF
-	15	TRBV30	TRBD1	TRBJ1-5	TGTGCCTGGAATGCTCACGGGACAGGAGATCAGCCCCAGCATTTT	CAWNAHGTGDQPQHF
-	16	TRBV6-1	TRBD2	TRBJ2-3	TGTGCCAGCAGTGAGAGTCTAGCGGTGGGTAGGGATACGCAGTATTTT	CASSESLAVGRDTQYF
-	15	TRBV5-6	TRBD1	TRBJ1-2	TGTGCCAGCAGCCCGACAGGGAGGCGGTTGAATGGCTACACCTTC	CASSPTGRRLNGYTF
-	15	TRBV5-1	TRBD2	TRBJ2-1	TGCGCCAGCACCGGGACTAGCCTGACTTCCAATGAGCAGTTCTTC	CASTGTSLTSNEQFF
-	16	TRBV19	TRBD1	TRBJ1-2	TGTGCCAGCCATGAGGCCGGGACAGGGGGAAGGTATGGCTACACCTTC	CASHEAGTGGRYGYTF
-	11	TRBV20-1	-	TRBJ2-7	TGCAGTGCTAGAAGAACAAACGAGCAGTACTTC	CSARRTNEQYF
-	15	TRBV4-1	-	TRBJ1-1	TGCGCCAGCAGCCAGCCCGGTAGTACCTCCACTGAAGCTTTCTTT	CASSQPGSTSTEAFF
-	17	TRBV2	-	TRBJ1-5	TGTGCCAGCAGTGATTATAACGGGAGATATAGCAATCAGCCCCAGCATTTT	CASSDYNGRYSNQPQHF
-	15	TRBV6-4	TRBD2	TRBJ2-4	TGTGTCCCCCGTCGGGAGGGTACTGCCAAAAACATTCAGTACTTC	CVPRREGTAKNIQYF
-	17	TRBV5-6	TRBD2	TRBJ2-3	TGTGCCAGCAGCTTGGGTCTAGCGGGAGGGAGCACAGATACGCAGTATTTT	CASSLGLAGGSTDTQYF
-	12	TRBV5-4	-	TRBJ2-1	TGTGCCAGCAGAATCGGGGACAATGAGCAGTTCTTC	CASRIGDNEQFF
-	17	TRBV28	TRBD1	TRBJ1-2	TGTGCCAGCAGCCCTCAGCCCGGGACAGGGGCTAACTATGGCTACACCTTC	CASSPQPGTGANYGYTF
-	16	TRBV11-1	-	TRBJ2-5	TGTGCCAGCAGCAGGGGACGGGAGTGGGGCCAAGAGACCCAGTACTTC	CASSRGREWGQETQYF
-	16	TRBV27	TRBD2	TRBJ2-1	TGTGCCAGCAGTTCCTCGTGGGGGGGATCCTACAATGAGCAGTTCTTC	CASSSSWGGSYNEQFF
-	18	TRBV19	TRBD2	TRBJ2-2	TGTGCCAGTAGTCCGGGACTAGCGGGATTCCGGAACACCGGGGAGCTGTTTTTT	CASSPGLAGFRNTGELFF
-	13	TRBV4-1	-	TRBJ2-1	TGCGCCAGCAGCCAAGCTCGGGTGGGTGAGCAGTTCTTC	CASSQARVGEQFF
-	14	TRBV7-3	TRBD1	TRBJ1-1	TGTGCCAGCAGCTTAACGACAGGGGGCACTGAAGCTTTCTTT	CASSLTTGGTEAFF
-	15	TRBV11-2	-	TRBJ2-3	TGTGCCAGCAGCCGCCTAGCCGCTGTCGCAGATACGCAGTATTTT	CASSRLAAVADTQYF
-	16	TRBV9	-	TRBJ2-1	TGTGCCAGCAGACCCCTACAAGGGGGTTCCTACAATGAGCAGTTCTTC	CASRPLQGGSYNEQFF
-	14	TRBV30	-	TRBJ1-4	TGTGCCTGGAGTGGGGGGCGCTTGAATGAAAAACTGTTTTTT	CAWSGGRLNEKLFF
-	15	TRBV9	-	TRBJ2-1	TGTGCCAGCAGCGCGGAGAGTTTCACCTACAATGAGCAGTTCTTC	CASSAESFTYNEQFF
-	12	TRBV10-1	-	TRBJ1-1	TGCGCCAGCAGTAGCGGGAACACTGAAGCTTTCTTT	CASSSGNTEAFF
-	16	TRBV19	-	TRBJ2-1	TGTGCCAGTAGTATCCGCAGGGCATCTTCCTACAATGAGCAGTTCTTC	CASSIRRASSYNEQFF
-	15	TRBV13	-	TRBJ2-1	TGTGCCAGCAGCTTTGGGCCTAGGGGGGGAAATGAGCAGTTCTTC	CASSFGPRGGNEQFF
-	13	TRBV7-2	TRBD1	TRBJ2-1	TGTGCCAGCAGCGACAGGGGTAGGGATGAGCAGTTCTTC	CASSDRGRDEQFF
once	15	TRBV28	-	TRBJ1-1	TGTGCCAGCACGGGGGGCGATAAAATGAACACTGAAGCTTTCTTT	CASTGGDKMNTEAFF
-	13	TRBV28	-	TRBJ1-1	TGTGCCATAGAGGCGCGGGGAAGCACTGAAGCTTTCTTT	CAIEARGSTEAFF
few	18	TRBV5-6	TRBD2	TRBJ2-5	TGTGCCAGCAGCTTGTGTCTAGCGGGAGGGCCTGAGGCCGAGACCCAGTACTTC	CASSLCLAGGPEAETQYF
-	13	TRBV6-1	TRBD2	TRBJ2-7	TGTGCCAGCAATCCCAGCGGGGTTTACGAGCAGTACTTC	CASNPSGVYEQYF
-	13	TRBV5-1	-	TRBJ2-7	TGCGCCAGCAGCTTGGTCTTAGGGAGCGAGCAGTACTTC	CASSLVLGSEQYF
-	18	TRBV5-5	-	TRBJ2-7	TGTGCCAGCAGCTTGGTATGGTTCGACAGGGGACTACCCTACGAGCAGTACTTC	CASSLVWFDRGLPYEQYF
few	13	TRBV6-5	-	TRBJ1-1	TGTGCCAGCAGTTACGTGGCACAGTCTGAAGCTTTCTTT	CASSYVAQSEAFF
-	18	TRBV4-3	TRBD2	TRBJ2-3	TGCGCCAGCAGCCAAGAGTCGCTAGCGGGAAAAGGTGCAGATACGCAGTATTTT	CASSQESLAGKGADTQYF